At least ten counts were recorded for the clone carrying this T cell receptor beta chain. The antigen is unknown. Patients selected for sequencing had displayed CD8+CD57+ cell expansion by flow cytometry. Severe acquired aplastic anemia was the diagnosis recorded for all patients. By the time of blood sampling, patients had still received no therapy. Investigators profiled TCR beta VDJ and CDR3 from genomic DNA template. In TCRdb, the reads were re-called with MiXCR into one record per CDR3 protein. The repertoire consists of 160,000 or so distinct CDR3 sequences, with approximately 44% occurring once and the leading ten covering around 3.2%. This entry is derived from a study of CD8+CD57+ T cells in acquired aplastic anemia. Study as a whole: On average, sorted CD4+ and CD8+ cells gave around 3.3 ug of DNA.

Study results and limitations: Between the patient and control groups, CD8+ Simpson's diversity did not differ significantly.

The CDR3 length is 16 residues. The junction had 9 bases not matched to a gene; V was cut back by 4 bases and J by 2 bases. Germline V CDR1 and CDR2: MNHEY, SVGEGT. The gene calls are TRBV6-2 or TRBV6-3 and TRBJ1-1; 8 positions match TRBD1. This clonotype was obtained from a human donor with aplastic anemia. The sequenced sample was sorted CD4+, CD8+, or CD8+CD57+ T cells (not recorded which) from PBMCs. The DNA of the CDR3 is TGTGCCAGCAGTTTCCGCCCAGGGGGCTTAAACACTGAAGCTTTCTTT. The encoded protein is CASSFRPGGLNTEAFF.